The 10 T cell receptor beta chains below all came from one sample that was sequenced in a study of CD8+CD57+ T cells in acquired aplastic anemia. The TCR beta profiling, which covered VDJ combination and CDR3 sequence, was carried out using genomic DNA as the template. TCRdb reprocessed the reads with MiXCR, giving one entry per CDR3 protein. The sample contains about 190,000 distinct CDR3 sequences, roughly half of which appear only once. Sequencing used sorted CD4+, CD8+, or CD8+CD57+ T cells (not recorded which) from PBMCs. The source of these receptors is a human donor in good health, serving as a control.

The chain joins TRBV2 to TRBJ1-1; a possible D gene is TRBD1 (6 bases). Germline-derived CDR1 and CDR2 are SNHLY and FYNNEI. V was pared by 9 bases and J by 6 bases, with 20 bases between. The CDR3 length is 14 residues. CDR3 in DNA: TGTGCCAGTCTTACTGGGGGCGAAGTATCTGAAGCTTTCTTT. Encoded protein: CASLTGGEVSEAFF.

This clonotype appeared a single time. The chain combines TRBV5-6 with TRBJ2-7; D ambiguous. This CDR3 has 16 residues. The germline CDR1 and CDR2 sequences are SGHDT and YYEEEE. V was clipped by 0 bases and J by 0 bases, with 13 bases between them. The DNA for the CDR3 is TGTGCCAGCAGCTTGGCCGGCCGGTTCGCCTCCTACGAGCAGTACTTC. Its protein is CASSLAGRFASYEQYF.

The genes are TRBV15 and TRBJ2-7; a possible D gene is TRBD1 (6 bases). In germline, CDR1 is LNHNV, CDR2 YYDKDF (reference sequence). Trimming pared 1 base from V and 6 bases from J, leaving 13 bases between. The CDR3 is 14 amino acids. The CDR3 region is CATSRGTGIGEQYF. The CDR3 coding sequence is TGTGCCACCAGCAGAGGAACAGGGATTGGCGAGCAGTACTTC. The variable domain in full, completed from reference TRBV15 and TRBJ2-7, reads DAMVIQNPRYQVTQFGKPVTLSCSQTLNHNVMYWYQQKSSQAPKLLFHYYDKDFNNEADTPDNFQSRRPNTSFCFLDIRSPGLGDTAMYLCATSRGTGIGEQYFGPGTRLTVT.

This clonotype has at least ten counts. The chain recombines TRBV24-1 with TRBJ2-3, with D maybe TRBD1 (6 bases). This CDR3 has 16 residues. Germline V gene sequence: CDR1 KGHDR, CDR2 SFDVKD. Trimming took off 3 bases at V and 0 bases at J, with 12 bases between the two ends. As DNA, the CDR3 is TGTGCCACCAGTGATCTGGACAGCTCTAGCACAGATACGCAGTATTTT. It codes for CATSDLDSSSTDTQYF.

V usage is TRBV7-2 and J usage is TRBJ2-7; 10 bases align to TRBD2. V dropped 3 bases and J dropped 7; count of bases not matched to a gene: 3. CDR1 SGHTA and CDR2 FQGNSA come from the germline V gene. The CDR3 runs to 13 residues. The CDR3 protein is CASSLGLAWEQYF. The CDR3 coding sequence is TGTGCCAGCAGCTTGGGACTAGCGTGGGAGCAGTACTTC.

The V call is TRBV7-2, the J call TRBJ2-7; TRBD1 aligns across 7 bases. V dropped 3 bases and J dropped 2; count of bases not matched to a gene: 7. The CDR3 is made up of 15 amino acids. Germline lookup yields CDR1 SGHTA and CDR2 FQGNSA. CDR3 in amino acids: CASSFSGQDPYEQYF. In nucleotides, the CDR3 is TGTGCCAGCAGCTTCTCCGGACAGGACCCCTACGAGCAGTACTTC.

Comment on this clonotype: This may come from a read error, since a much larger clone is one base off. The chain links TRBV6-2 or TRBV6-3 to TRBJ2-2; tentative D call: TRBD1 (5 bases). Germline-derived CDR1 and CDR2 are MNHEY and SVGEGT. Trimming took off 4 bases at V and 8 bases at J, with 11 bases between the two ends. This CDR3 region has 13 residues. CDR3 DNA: TGTGCCAGCAGTTGGACAAGGGTTGGGGAGCTGTTTTTT. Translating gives CASSWTRVGELFF.

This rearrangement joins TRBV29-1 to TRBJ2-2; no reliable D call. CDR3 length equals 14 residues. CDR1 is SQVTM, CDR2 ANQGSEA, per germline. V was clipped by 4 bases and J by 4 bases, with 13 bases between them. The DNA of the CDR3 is TGCAGCGTTGGTGGCCGGTCGAGCACCGGGGAGCTGTTTTTT. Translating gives CSVGGRSSTGELFF.

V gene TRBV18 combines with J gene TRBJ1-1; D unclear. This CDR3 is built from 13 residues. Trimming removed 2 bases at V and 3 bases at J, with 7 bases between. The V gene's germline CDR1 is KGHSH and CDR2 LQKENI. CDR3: CASSPGLDTEAFF. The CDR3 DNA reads TGTGCCAGCTCACCAGGATTGGACACTGAAGCTTTCTTT.

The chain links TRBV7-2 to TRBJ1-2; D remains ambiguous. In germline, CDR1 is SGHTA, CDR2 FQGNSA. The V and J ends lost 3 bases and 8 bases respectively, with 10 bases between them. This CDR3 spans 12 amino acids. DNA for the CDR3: TGTGCCAGCAGCTTTAGTCCCGGAGGCTACACCTTC. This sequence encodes CASSFSPGGYTF.